The rows below give T cell receptor beta chains drawn from one sample of a study of T cell changes during pregnancy in multiple sclerosis. The assay was immunoSEQ multiplex PCR, and TCRdb's table has in-frame clones only and misses some. There are fewer than 30,000 clones in the sample; more than 70% occur only once, and roughly 8.3% lies in the top ten. The sequencing here drew on CD8+ T cells from peripheral blood mononuclear cells, taken in the second trimester of pregnancy. These receptors all stem from a female donor with multiple sclerosis, enrolled in a pregnancy study. The CDR3 runs from the conserved cysteine through the conserved F or W. D genes are given only for firm matches. The size field is filled for only some rows; it gives once, few, many or a size class.

J: TRBJ1-2; D: -; size: -; V: TRBV4-3; CDR3: CASSQAGGSHYGYTF; DNA: TGCGCCAGCAGCCAAGCTGGGGGGTCTCACTATGGCTACACCTTC
J: TRBJ1-6; D: TRBD1; size: -; V: TRBV30; CDR3: CAWTMDRAGSPLHF; DNA: TGTGCCTGGACCATGGACAGGGCTGGATCACCCCTCCACTTT
J: TRBJ1-1; D: -; size: -; V: TRBV10-2; CDR3: CASSEIIARGGYTEAFF; DNA: TGCGCCAGCAGTGAGATTATCGCTCGTGGGGGGTACACTGAAGCTTTCTTT
J: TRBJ2-3; D: -; size: once; V: TRBV19; CDR3: CASSIMYTQYF; DNA: TGTGCCAGTAGTATTATGTATACGCAGTATTTT
J: TRBJ1-6; D: -; size: few; V: TRBV9; CDR3: CASSPSSYNSPLHF; DNA: TGTGCCAGCAGCCCCAGCTCCTATAATTCACCCCTCCACTTT
J: TRBJ2-3; D: TRBD2; size: -; V: TRBV6-4; CDR3: CASSELGLATDTQYF; DNA: TGTGCCAGCAGTGAATTAGGACTAGCGACCGATACGCAGTATTTT
J: TRBJ2-3; D: -; size: once; V: TRBV9; CDR3: CASSSLRDLISTDTQYF; DNA: TGTGCCAGCAGCTCCCTCCGGGACTTGATTAGCACAGATACGCAGTATTTT
J: TRBJ1-1; D: -; size: -; V: TRBV27; CDR3: CASSATTEFAEAFF; DNA: TGTGCCAGCTCAGCGACCACCGAGTTCGCTGAAGCTTTCTTT
J: TRBJ1-1; D: -; size: few; V: TRBV19; CDR3: CASSSVLAEAFF; DNA: TGTGCCAGTAGTTCGGTTTTGGCTGAAGCTTTCTTT
J: TRBJ2-5; D: -; size: -; V: TRBV5-6; CDR3: CASSLDSEETQYF; DNA: TGTGCCAGCAGCTTGGATAGCGAGGAGACCCAGTACTTC
J: TRBJ2-2; D: -; size: -; V: TRBV4-1; CDR3: CASSQIVTGPLTGELFF; DNA: TGCGCCAGCAGCCAAATCGTCACAGGACCCCTCACCGGGGAGCTGTTTTTT
J: TRBJ1-2; D: -; size: -; V: TRBV6-5; CDR3: CASSYVAGRSGYTF; DNA: TGTGCCAGCAGTTACGTGGCAGGGCGTTCCGGCTACACCTTC
J: TRBJ2-2; D: TRBD2; size: once; V: TRBV5-1; CDR3: CASRLSGGAWNTGELFF; DNA: TGCGCCAGCAGGCTCAGCGGGGGGGCCTGGAACACCGGGGAGCTGTTTTTT
J: TRBJ2-5; D: TRBD2; size: -; V: TRBV9; CDR3: CASSVVRLGGETQYF; DNA: TGTGCCAGCAGCGTAGTCCGCCTCGGGGGGGAGACCCAGTACTTC
J: TRBJ2-1; D: TRBD2; size: -; V: TRBV4-3; CDR3: CASSHKFGGGEQFF; DNA: TGCGCCAGCAGCCATAAGTTTGGGGGGGGTGAGCAGTTCTTC
J: TRBJ1-1; D: -; size: -; V: TRBV10-1; CDR3: CASSQGSGTEAFF; DNA: TGCGCCAGCAGTCAGGGATCGGGCACTGAAGCTTTCTTT
J: TRBJ2-7; D: -; size: -; V: TRBV6-5; CDR3: CASSYSGPSYEQYF; DNA: TGTGCCAGCAGTTACTCCGGTCCCTCCTACGAGCAGTACTTC
J: TRBJ2-3; D: -; size: -; V: TRBV27; CDR3: CASSSIGLPTDTQYF; DNA: TGTGCCAGCAGTTCTATCGGACTACCAACAGATACGCAGTATTTT
J: TRBJ1-1; D: -; size: -; V: TRBV28; CDR3: CASSFLLGGSPEAFF; DNA: TGTGCCAGCAGTTTCCTTTTGGGGGGAAGCCCTGAAGCTTTCTTT
J: TRBJ2-3; D: TRBD2; size: -; V: TRBV27; CDR3: CASSSIGLAGTDTQYF; DNA: TGTGCCAGCAGTTCAATCGGACTAGCGGGCACAGATACGCAGTATTTT
J: TRBJ2-4; D: -; size: -; V: TRBV30; CDR3: CALGGTGTFQYF; DNA: TGTGCCCTGGGAGGGACAGGAACATTTCAGTACTTC